This TCR beta chain appears in the sequencing data of a study of cytomegalovirus exposure and HLA in healthy donors (dated by TCRdb to about 2017). About the investigation overall: According to an earlier analysis of 587 of the donors, about 179 million T cells yielded 100 million or so unique TCR beta sequences and roughly 280 Gb of sequence data. A separate validation cohort of over a hundred different subjects was used in addition to the approximately 700-subject first cohort. To decide whether each TCR beta V gene segment behaved as functional or pseudogenic, an earlier analysis of fewer than 750 of the donors relied on high-throughput TCR beta sequencing. The study was designed to test whether signatures of past pathogen exposure could be identified by cataloging public T cell receptors. Alongside the repertoire data, information on donor age, sex, ethnicity and CMV serostatus was compiled. The study combined high-throughput TCR immunosequencing, statistical association of individual TCRs with disease status, and machine learning to predict cytomegalovirus infection status. To study patterns of TCR occurrence, a later analysis re-analyzed previously published TCR beta repertoires from around 670 donors and added high-resolution HLA genotyping. In a later genetic analysis, genome-wide SNP genotypes for about 60% of the 666 donors were used, and that subset was treated as a discovery cohort. Of the approximately 400 genotyped donors, less than 90% were placed in the genetic ancestry cluster associated with self-reported Caucasian donors. Every repertoire in the discovery cohort had been generated on one and the same sequencing platform. About 300 gigabases of sequencing data and some 85 million unique TCR sequences were included in an early release covering several hundred HLA-typed donors. The T cell repertoires of 666 subjects were profiled by immunosequencing and related to cytomegalovirus serostatus. The number of typed donors differed by locus: roughly 629-630 for A, B, C, DRB1 and DQB1; some 540 for DQA1; 606 for DPA1; and approximately 450 for DPB1. Across 300 to 500 genotyped donors of the cohort, an average of about 240,000 unique TCR beta nucleotide sequences per donor were sequenced, and roughly 17% of those sequences were non-productive. Rather than using new phenotypic data, the later analysis identified candidate immune exposures from TCR beta sequences and from how often those sequences occurred across donors. Both class I and class II loci were covered by HLA typing, at four-digit resolution. Roughly 5 DR-DQ haplotypes were handled as single units for association and clustering, since linkage in the cohort was strong. Broad study findings and their caveats: A later analysis found that most CMV-associated TCR beta chains appeared HLA-restricted, with HLA associations seemingly driven largely by CMV exposure. Immune exposure information for the cohort was limited to CMV serostatus. In a later genetic analysis, a missense DCLRE1C variant was associated with V-gene and J-gene trimming of TCR beta chains, and the association was replicated in an independent cohort. Roughly uniform sequencing depth across donors was assumed in presence/absence analyses, although this assumption may not hold. A cluster of highly shared sequence variants was judged likely to represent a technical artifact of the sequencing pipeline. Because some donors lacked HLA typing at each locus, the association tests relied only on the typed subset. Three of the identified cytomegalovirus-associated TCR beta chains were confirmed in vitro to be specific for cytomegalovirus antigens. In both the original and validation cohorts, the classifier was reported to diagnose cytomegalovirus status with high specificity and sensitivity. Broadly in line with IMGT annotations, most TCR beta V segments showed up in productive rearrangements about 87% or about 30% of the time in an earlier analysis of several hundred of the donors. Strong co-occurrence of HLA alleles, especially DR and DQ, made assigning TCR associations to individual alleles difficult. In a later analysis, HLA-associated TCR beta chains were found to be more clonally expanded and to have lower generation probabilities than equally common non-associated chains. The authors suggested that the approach could potentially be extended to other disease states and immunological phenotypes. Compared with the 666-donor mean, donors in an Asian-associated ancestry cluster had fewer N-insertions in productive TCRs, according to a later genetic analysis. Several of the top co-occurrence clusters appeared to be linked to parvovirus B19, influenza, CMV and Epstein-Barr virus, according to a later analysis. This cohort had only TCR beta chains sequenced, and the lack of alpha or paired-chain data limited which features could be detected. The earlier analysis of some 560 of the donors excluded some 15 rarely observed V segments, including chromosome 9 orphons, because counts were too low. The 87-base-pair reads could not distinguish some IMGT-functional V segments, including TRBV6-2 and TRBV6-3, so those segments were excluded. Linkage disequilibrium might explain the correlated functional status among segregating V segments, but an unknown experimental factor could not be ruled out. The study listed approximately 160 TCR beta chains as associated with cytomegalovirus. Most TCR sequences were seen in very few donors, while some public TCRs were found in many individuals. A later analysis associated 17,000 or so TCR beta sequences with specific HLA alleles at a false discovery rate of 0.05. A further reported finding was that TCR beta sequences accurately predicted the HLA-A and HLA-B alleles for most subjects in the first cohort. In a later analysis, the rate of TCR association differed among HLA loci, with DRB1 alleles having the most associated TCRs and HLA-C alleles having the fewest.

Spanning cysteine to phenylalanine, the CDR3 consists of 16 amino acids. Just CDR3 DNA is preserved here, 48 bases in frame from base 1. The germline V end is reduced by 4 bases and the J end by 10 bases; junction bases left unmatched: 14. CDR1 SGHNT and CDR2 YYREEE were looked up in the germline V gene (reference sequence). Concerning this clone itself: Its cognate antigen has yet to be identified. The input lacks base qualities; no much larger clone sits a single base away.

The cohort was made up of approximately 670 healthy bone marrow donors. At the time of sampling, every cohort member was nominally healthy, though immune exposures that went unrecorded were likely present. The donor was CMV seropositive and was included in the group of 250 to 300 seropositive cohort members. Every donor gave a peripheral blood sample, and the peripheral blood mononuclear cells from that sample were used for TCR beta sequencing. The Qiagen DNeasy Blood Extraction Kit was used to extract genomic DNA from the blood cell samples. Library prep was done by the immunoSEQ multiplex PCR assay. For the multiplex PCR, a mixture combining 60 forward primers for TCR Vbeta segments and 13 reverse primers for TCR Jbeta segments was used. Amplification of the CDR3 region of rearranged TCR beta genes was performed with a multiplex PCR assay on genomic DNA. Amplified TCR beta libraries were sequenced as 87-base-pair reads on the Illumina HiSeq System. The source study handled its data this way. A later analysis counted around 72 million unique TCR beta chains across the 550 to 750 repertoires, and 9.5 million to 11 million of these chains were shared by at least two donors. Raw reads were error-corrected and collapsed into unique sequences with a nearest-neighbor algorithm that merged closely related sequences to remove PCR and sequencing errors. CDR3 sequences were aligned to IMGT reference sequences to assign V, D and J gene segments. For a sequence to be retained, a match of at least six nucleotides to both a V gene segment and a J gene segment was required. A rearrangement was called productive if the CDR3 had no stop codons and remained in frame with V and J, and every other rearrangement was called non-productive. Following IMGT convention, CDR3 was defined as the stretch from the second conserved V-encoded cysteine up to the conserved J-encoded phenylalanine. In an earlier analysis of around 600 of the donors, sequences lacking an unambiguous match to a single V gene segment were excluded. In an earlier analysis of some 590 of the donors, V segments were called functional above 56.7% productive rearrangements and were called segregating when the between-donor standard deviation exceeded 5%. A statistical classification framework was built to diagnose cytomegalovirus status from the catalog of TCR beta chain sequences. In a later analysis, V and J genes were assigned by comparing TCR nucleotide sequences against IMGT/GENE-DB human TR gene sequences. The TCRdist pipeline was used in a later analysis to assign CDR3 sequences and most-parsimonious VDJ recombination scenarios. In a later analysis, each TCR beta chain was defined by its CDR3 amino acid sequence together with its V-gene family, and reads without a unique V-gene family were excluded. As a way to deal with suspected cross-contamination and a sequencing artifact, a later analysis dropped under 600 nucleotide sequences that were highly shared and had low generation probability. A later analysis calculated a clonal expansion index for each public chain from normalized within-repertoire ranks of inferred template counts. In a later analysis, generation probabilities were computed using a VDJ recombination model fitted to out-of-frame rearrangements, and the results were checked against IGoR. In a later analysis, hypergeometric tests were used to score TCR-TCR, TCR-HLA and TCR-CMV co-occurrence, with a repertoire-size bias correction applied to TCR pairs. In a later analysis, false discovery rates were estimated by permuting HLA or CMV assignments 20 times. In a later analysis, co-occurring TCRs were grouped using DBSCAN, with TCRdist sequence similarity added in when clustering inside HLA-allele-positive subsets. Repertoires with fewer than 30,000 or more than 120,000 public chains, plus five repertoires with anomalous nucleotide sharing, were excluded from co-occurrence clustering. Drawn from immuneACCESS, this table holds only the in-frame rearrangements with V and J called that TCRdb kept. Clones are partly lost; checked studies trace under half to an unresolved V gene and leave the rest unexplained. D and trimming come from the DNA, and the V and J calls and clone size come from that table. Here the sample has 150,000 to 200,000 clones; 60% to 80% occur a single time. Of the sample, roughly 7.1% is held by the ten largest clones.

The sequence was collected from a woman aged 40-49 years in good health and CMV-seropositive. This chain joins TRBV5-4 to TRBJ1-6; TRBD1 matches 7 bases in the middle. The sample consisted of PBMCs. Here the CDR3 is given as CASSTYERGPDSPLHF. The nucleotide sequence reads TGTGCCAGCAGCACCTACGAAAGGGGGCCGGACTCACCCCTCCACTTT. Extended through the reference TRBV5-4 and TRBJ1-6 proteins, this CDR3 yields the full variable domain: ETGVTQSPTHLIKTRGQQVTLRCSSQSGHNTVSWYQQALGQGPQFIFQYYREEENGRGNFPPRFSGLQFPNYSSELNVNALELDDSALYLCASSTYERGPDSPLHFGNGTRLTVT.